This entry is about one T cell receptor (beta chain). Its antigen is not yet known. No qualities accompany the bases; no much larger clone lies one base away. TCRbeta CDR3 regions were amplified from genomic DNA by means of the immunoSEQ Assay, a bias-controlled multiplex PCR. Per the authors' processing: Nucleated cell counts per sample were estimated from amplification of reference gene primers within the assay. Sequence reads were collapsed and filtered to measure the absolute abundance of every unique TCRbeta CDR3 rearrangement. For each sample, productive Simpson clonality was calculated by taking the square root of Simpson's diversity index across productive rearrangements. TCRdb retrieved this table from immuneACCESS and kept in-frame rearrangements only. Not all clones are present; in checked studies, unresolved V genes account for under half, and no reason is known for the remainder. Clonal size and the V and J genes are those of that table, whereas D and trimming came from the DNA. This sample is represented by 100,000 or so clones; roughly 87% of them were singletons. The ten largest make up 6.5% to 8% of the sample.

The source of the sample is a study of blood T cell repertoires in COVID-19 (TCRdb year 2020). Study-level background: The collaborator samples originated in the United States, Italy and Spain and spanned the acute and convalescent phases of COVID-19. The prospective study material was composed of cDNA or gDNA derived from T cells, B-cell-depleted T cells, or PBMCs. The repertoires were released in a freely available public database meant as a resource for research on the immune response to SARS-CoV-2. Subjects who had been exposed to COVID-19, were actively infected with it, or had recovered from it provided the deeply sampled blood TCRbeta repertoires that made up the dataset. Samples came from the ongoing ImmuneRACE study (first 160 participants) plus 1,254 subjects from 6 global collaborators. A de-identified subject ID, COVID-19 status, age in years and sex were almost always included in the sample metadata. Where available, HLA class I and class II types were obtained from metadata supplied by the sample provider rather than from assay-based typing.

The germline V gene yields KGHDR for CDR1 and SFDVKD for CDR2. CDR3 length: 11 amino acids, cysteine to phenylalanine. Only the CDR3 DNA is retained, 33 bases long and in frame from the first base. The V end loses 5 bases and the J end loses 8 bases, and a stretch of 6 bases separates them. Whole blood was collected in K2EDTA tubes by collaborating institutions according to the institutions' own protocols. For TCRbeta analysis, collaborators shipped samples as frozen whole blood, isolated PBMCs, or DNA extracted from either of those sample types. The research as a whole found: Clinical and demographic metadata were provided uncurated, with the amount varying by source and participant.

Recombination linked TRBV24-1 to TRBJ2-1; the D segment cannot be called with confidence. The specimen sequenced was peripheral blood. The clonotype originates from a man aged 25-40 years in a cohort sampled during active COVID-19. The DNA sequence reads TGTGCCACCAGTGGCCGGGATGAGCAGTTCTTC. This sequence encodes CATSGRDEQFF.